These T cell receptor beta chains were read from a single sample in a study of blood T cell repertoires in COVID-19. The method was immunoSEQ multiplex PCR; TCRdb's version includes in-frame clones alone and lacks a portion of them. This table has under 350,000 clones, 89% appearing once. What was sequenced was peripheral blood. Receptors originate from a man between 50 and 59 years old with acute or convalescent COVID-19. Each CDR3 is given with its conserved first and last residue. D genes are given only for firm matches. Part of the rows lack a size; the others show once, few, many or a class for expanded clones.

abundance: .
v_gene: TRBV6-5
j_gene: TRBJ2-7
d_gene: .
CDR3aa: CASTRQGSYEQYF
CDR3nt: TGTGCCAGCACTAGGCAGGGTTCCTACGAGCAGTACTTC

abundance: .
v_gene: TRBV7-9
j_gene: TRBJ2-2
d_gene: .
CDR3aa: CASSKLNTGELFF
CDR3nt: TGTGCCAGCAGCAAACTTAACACCGGGGAGCTGTTTTTT

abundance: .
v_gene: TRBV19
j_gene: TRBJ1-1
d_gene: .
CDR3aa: CASSISWTDTEAFF
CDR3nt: TGTGCCAGTAGTATTTCTTGGACAGACACTGAAGCTTTCTTT

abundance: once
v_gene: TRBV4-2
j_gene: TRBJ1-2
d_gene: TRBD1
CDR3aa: CASSQEEGAHYGYTF
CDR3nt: TGTGCCAGCAGCCAAGAGGAGGGGGCCCACTATGGCTACACCTTC

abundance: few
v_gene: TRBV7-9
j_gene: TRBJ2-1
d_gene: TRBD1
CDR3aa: CASSSPRDRPYNEQFF
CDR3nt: TGTGCCAGCAGCTCACCTCGGGACAGGCCTTACAATGAGCAGTTCTTC

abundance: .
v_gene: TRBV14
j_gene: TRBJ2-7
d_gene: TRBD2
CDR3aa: CASSLSGGRESYEQYF
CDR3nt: TGTGCCAGCAGCCTCAGTGGGGGGAGGGAATCCTACGAGCAGTACTTC

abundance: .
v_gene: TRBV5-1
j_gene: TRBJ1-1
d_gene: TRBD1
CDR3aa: CASSVTGDLTEAFF
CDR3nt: TGCGCCAGCAGCGTTACAGGGGATCTCACTGAAGCTTTCTTT

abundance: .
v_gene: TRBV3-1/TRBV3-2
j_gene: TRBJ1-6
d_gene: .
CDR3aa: CASSPSLLGGNSPLHF
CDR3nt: TGTGCCAGCAGCCCTTCTTTGCTCGGAGGGAATTCACCCCTCCACTTT

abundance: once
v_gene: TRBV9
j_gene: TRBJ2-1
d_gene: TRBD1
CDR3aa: CASEKGQGSNEQFF
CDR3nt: TGTGCCAGCGAAAAGGGACAGGGGTCCAATGAGCAGTTCTTC

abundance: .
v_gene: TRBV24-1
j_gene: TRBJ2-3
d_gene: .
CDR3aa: CATSDPQGNTDTQYF
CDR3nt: TGTGCCACCAGTGACCCCCAGGGCAACACAGATACGCAGTATTTT

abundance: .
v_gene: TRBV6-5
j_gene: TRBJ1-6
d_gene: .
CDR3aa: CASSYSGRGYNSPLHF
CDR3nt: TGTGCCAGCAGTTACTCAGGGAGGGGGTATAATTCACCCCTCCACTTT

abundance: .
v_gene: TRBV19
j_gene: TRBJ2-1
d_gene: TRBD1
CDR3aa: CASSKGQEYEQFF
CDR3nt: TGTGCCAGTAGCAAGGGACAGGAATATGAGCAGTTCTTC

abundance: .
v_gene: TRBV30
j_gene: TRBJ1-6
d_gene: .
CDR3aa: CAWSSGTVNSPLHF
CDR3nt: TGTGCCTGGAGCTCCGGGACTGTTAATTCACCCCTCCACTTT

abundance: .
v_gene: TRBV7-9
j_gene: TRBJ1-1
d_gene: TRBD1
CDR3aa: CASTLSGGTEAFF
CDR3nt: TGTGCCAGCACCCTATCAGGGGGGACTGAAGCTTTCTTT

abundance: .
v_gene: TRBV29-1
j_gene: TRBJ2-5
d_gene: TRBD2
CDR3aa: CSVGSSGETQYF
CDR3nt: TGCAGCGTTGGGTCTAGCGGAGAGACCCAGTACTTC

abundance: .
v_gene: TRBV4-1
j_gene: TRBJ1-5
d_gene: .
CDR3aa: CASSQDRWSQPQHF
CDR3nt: TGCGCCAGCAGCCAAGATCGGTGGAGTCAGCCCCAGCATTTT

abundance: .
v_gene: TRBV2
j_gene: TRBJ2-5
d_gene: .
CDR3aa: CASSEGTQQETQYF
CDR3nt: TGTGCCAGCAGTGAAGGGACTCAACAAGAGACCCAGTACTTC

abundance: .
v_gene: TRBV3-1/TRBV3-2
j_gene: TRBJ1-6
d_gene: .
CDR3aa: CASSQMGGRVSPLHF
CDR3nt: TGTGCCAGCAGCCAAATGGGGGGGCGCGTTTCACCCCTCCACTTT

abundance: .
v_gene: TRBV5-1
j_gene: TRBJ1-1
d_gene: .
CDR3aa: CASSLSMDYTEAFF
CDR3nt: TGCGCCAGCAGCTTGTCGATGGACTACACTGAAGCTTTCTTT

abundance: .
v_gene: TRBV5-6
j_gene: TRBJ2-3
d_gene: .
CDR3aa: CASSKKGESTQYF
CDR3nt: TGTGCCAGCAGCAAGAAGGGGGAAAGTACGCAGTATTTT

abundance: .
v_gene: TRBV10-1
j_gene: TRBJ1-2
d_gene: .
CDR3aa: CASSESGQSYGYTF
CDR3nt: TGCGCCAGCAGTGAGTCTGGACAGAGCTATGGCTACACCTTC

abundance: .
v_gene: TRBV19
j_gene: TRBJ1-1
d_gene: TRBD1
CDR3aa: CASTNQDRVGAFF
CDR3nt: TGTGCCAGTACCAATCAGGACAGGGTGGGCGCTTTCTTT

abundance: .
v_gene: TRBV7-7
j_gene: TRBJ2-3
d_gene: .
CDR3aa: CASSPTQVATDTQYF
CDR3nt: TGTGCTAGCAGCCCCACGCAAGTGGCAACAGATACGCAGTATTTT

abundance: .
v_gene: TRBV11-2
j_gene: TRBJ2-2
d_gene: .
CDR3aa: CASSLANTGELFF
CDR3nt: TGTGCCAGCAGCTTAGCTAATACCGGGGAGCTGTTTTTT

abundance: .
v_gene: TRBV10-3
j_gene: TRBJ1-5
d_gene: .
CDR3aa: CAISGGGLGNQPQHF
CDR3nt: TGTGCCATCAGTGGGGGGGGGCTAGGCAATCAGCCCCAGCATTTT

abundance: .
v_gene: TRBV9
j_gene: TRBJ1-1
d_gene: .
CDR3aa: CASSVGEGRNTEAFF
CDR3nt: TGTGCCAGCAGCGTAGGGGAGGGTCGGAACACTGAAGCTTTCTTT

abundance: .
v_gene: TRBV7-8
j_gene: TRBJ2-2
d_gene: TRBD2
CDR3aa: CASSLVAGEFGELFF
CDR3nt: TGTGCCAGCAGCTTAGTGGCGGGGGAGTTCGGGGAGCTGTTTTTT

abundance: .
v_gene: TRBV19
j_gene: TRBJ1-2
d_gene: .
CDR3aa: CASSIDRQLNYGYTF
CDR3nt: TGTGCCAGTAGTATAGATCGACAGCTTAACTATGGCTACACCTTC

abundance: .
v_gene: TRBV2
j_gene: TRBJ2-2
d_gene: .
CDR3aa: CASSEAQGIGELFF
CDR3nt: TGTGCCAGCAGTGAAGCGCAGGGTATCGGGGAGCTGTTTTTT

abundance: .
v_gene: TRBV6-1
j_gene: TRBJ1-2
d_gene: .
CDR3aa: CASSESWTGGFPYGYTF
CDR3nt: TGTGCCAGCAGTGAATCTTGGACGGGGGGGTTTCCGTATGGCTACACCTTC

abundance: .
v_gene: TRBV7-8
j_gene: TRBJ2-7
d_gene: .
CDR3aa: CASSLAPAAGSSYEQYF
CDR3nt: TGTGCCAGCAGCTTAGCCCCCGCCGCTGGCAGCTCCTACGAGCAGTACTTC

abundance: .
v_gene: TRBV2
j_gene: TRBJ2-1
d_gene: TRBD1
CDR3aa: CASRPYRGNEQFF
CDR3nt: TGTGCCAGCAGGCCTTACAGGGGAAATGAGCAGTTCTTC

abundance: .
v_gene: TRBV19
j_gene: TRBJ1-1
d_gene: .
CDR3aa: CASSFQGLRNTEAFF
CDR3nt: TGTGCCAGTAGTTTCCAGGGGTTACGGAACACTGAAGCTTTCTTT

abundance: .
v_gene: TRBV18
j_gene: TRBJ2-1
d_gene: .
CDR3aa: CASSPGRGEQFF
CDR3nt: TGTGCCAGCTCACCAGGGAGAGGTGAGCAGTTCTTC

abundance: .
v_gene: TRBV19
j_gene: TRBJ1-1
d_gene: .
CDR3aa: CASTLGGWVNTEAFF
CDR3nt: TGTGCCAGTACTCTAGGGGGATGGGTGAACACTGAAGCTTTCTTT

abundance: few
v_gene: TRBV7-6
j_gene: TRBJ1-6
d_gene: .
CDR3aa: CASSSHRRGGSYNSPLHF
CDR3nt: TGTGCCAGCAGCTCCCATAGGCGGGGCGGCTCCTATAATTCACCCCTCCACTTT

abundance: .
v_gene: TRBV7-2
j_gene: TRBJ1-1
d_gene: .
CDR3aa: CASSLFPTGPEAFF
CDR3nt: TGTGCCAGCAGCTTATTCCCGACAGGCCCTGAAGCTTTCTTT

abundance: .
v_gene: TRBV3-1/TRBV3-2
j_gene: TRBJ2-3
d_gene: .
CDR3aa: CASSGEGTDTQYF
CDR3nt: TGTGCCAGCAGCGGAGAGGGAACAGATACGCAGTATTTT

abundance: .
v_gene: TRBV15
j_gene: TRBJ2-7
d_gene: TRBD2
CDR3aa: CATSRDRGSGGLEQYF
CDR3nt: TGTGCCACCAGCAGAGATCGGGGTAGCGGGGGGCTCGAGCAGTACTTC

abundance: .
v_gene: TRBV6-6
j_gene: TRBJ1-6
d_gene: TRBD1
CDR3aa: CASSTNRGLSPLHF
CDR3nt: TGTGCCAGCAGCACCAACAGGGGGCTTTCACCCCTCCACTTT

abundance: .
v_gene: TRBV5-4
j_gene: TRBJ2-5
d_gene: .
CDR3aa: CASSLVDSGTQYF
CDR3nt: TGTGCCAGCAGCTTGGTCGACTCGGGGACCCAGTACTTC

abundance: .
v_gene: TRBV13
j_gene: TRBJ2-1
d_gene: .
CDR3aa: CASSFATPPNEQFF
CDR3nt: TGTGCCAGCAGCTTTGCTACTCCCCCCAATGAGCAGTTCTTC

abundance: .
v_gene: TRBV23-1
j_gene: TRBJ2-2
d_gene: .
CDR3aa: CASSRGQPNTGELFF
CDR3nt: TGCGCCAGCAGCCGAGGGCAGCCGAACACCGGGGAGCTGTTTTTT

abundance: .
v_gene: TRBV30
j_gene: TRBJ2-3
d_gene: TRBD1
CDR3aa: CAWRSGGGEQYF
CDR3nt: TGTGCCTGGAGGTCAGGGGGCGGGGAGCAGTATTTT

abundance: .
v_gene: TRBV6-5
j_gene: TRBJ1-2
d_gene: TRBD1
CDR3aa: CASSYWDSPFVGYTF
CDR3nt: TGTGCCAGCAGTTACTGGGACAGTCCTTTCGTTGGCTACACCTTC

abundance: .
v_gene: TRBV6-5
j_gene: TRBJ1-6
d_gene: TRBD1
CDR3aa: CASSPGQGWGSPLHF
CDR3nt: TGTGCCAGCAGTCCGGGACAGGGATGGGGTTCACCCCTCCACTTT

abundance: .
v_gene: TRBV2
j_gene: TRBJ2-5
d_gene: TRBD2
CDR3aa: CASREAGGYQETQYF
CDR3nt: TGTGCCAGCAGGGAAGCGGGGGGGTACCAAGAGACCCAGTACTTC

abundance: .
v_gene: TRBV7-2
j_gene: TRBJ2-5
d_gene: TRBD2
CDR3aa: CASSPSGGRETQYF
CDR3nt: TGTGCCAGCAGCCCTAGCGGGGGCCGGGAGACCCAGTACTTC

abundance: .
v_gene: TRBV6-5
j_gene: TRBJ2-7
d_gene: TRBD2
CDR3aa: CASSYGVAGGSYEQYF
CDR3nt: TGTGCCAGCAGTTACGGCGTAGCGGGGGGCTCCTACGAGCAGTACTTC

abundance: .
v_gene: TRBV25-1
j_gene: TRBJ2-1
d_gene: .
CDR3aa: CASSVVRGARRNEQFF
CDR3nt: TGTGCCAGCAGTGTGGTCCGGGGGGCCAGGCGTAATGAGCAGTTCTTC

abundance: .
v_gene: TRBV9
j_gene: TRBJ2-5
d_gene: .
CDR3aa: CASSVGGLEQETQYF
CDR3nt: TGTGCCAGCAGCGTAGGGGGACTCGAACAAGAGACCCAGTACTTC

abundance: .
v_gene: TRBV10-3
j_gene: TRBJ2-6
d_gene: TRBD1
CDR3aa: CAIGAGFGQGSRSGANVLTF
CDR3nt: TGTGCCATCGGAGCGGGCTTTGGACAGGGAAGTCGGTCTGGGGCCAACGTCCTGACTTTC

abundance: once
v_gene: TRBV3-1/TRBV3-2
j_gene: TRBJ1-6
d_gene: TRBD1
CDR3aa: CASSHKGTEGNSPLHF
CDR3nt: TGTGCCAGCAGCCATAAGGGGACAGAGGGCAATTCACCCCTCCACTTT

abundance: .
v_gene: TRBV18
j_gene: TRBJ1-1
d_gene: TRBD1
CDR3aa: CASSLETGGGTEAFF
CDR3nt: TGTGCCAGCTCACTCGAGACAGGGGGCGGCACTGAAGCTTTCTTT

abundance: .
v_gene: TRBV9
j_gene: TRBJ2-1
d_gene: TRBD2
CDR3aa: CASSVDGGFYNEQFF
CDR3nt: TGTGCCAGCAGCGTAGACGGGGGGTTCTACAATGAGCAGTTCTTC

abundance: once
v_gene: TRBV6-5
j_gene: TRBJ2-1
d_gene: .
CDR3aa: CASHGGYNEQFF
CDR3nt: TGTGCCTCCCACGGGGGCTACAATGAGCAGTTCTTC

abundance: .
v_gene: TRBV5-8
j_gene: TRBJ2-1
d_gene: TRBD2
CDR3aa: CASTLAGGLGNEQFF
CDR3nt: TGTGCCAGCACCCTCGCGGGGGGCCTCGGGAATGAGCAGTTCTTC

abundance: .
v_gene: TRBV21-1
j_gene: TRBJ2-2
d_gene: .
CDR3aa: CASSKSKERPNTGELFF
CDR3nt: TGTGCCAGCAGCAAGTCGAAAGAGCGCCCGAACACCGGGGAGCTGTTTTTT